This TCR beta chain derives from a study of cytomegalovirus exposure and HLA in healthy donors. Study information: Among the roughly 370 genotyped donors, 65% to 85% were placed in the Caucasian-associated ancestry cluster.

Study outcomes and limitations: Another analysis was done later, and it associated around 15,000 TCR beta sequences with HLA alleles at 0.05 false discovery rate. No immune exposure information besides CMV serostatus was available.

As regards this clone: Its antigen is still unknown.

The CDR3 loop spans 16 amino acids. CDR1 is ENHRY, CDR2 SYGVKD, per germline. J gave up 5 bases and V 0 bases, and 5 bases lay outside the gene matches. PCR employed 60 Vbeta and 13 Jbeta primers. Profiled with immunoSEQ multiplex PCR; TCRdb holds only in-frame clones, not every one. The data contain over 110,000 clones, 70% to 80% of them singletons. This rearrangement joins TRBV10-3 to TRBJ1-5, with 9 bases identical to TRBD1. This TCR was sampled from a middle-aged woman in good health and CMV-seropositive. Sequenced material: PBMCs. CDR3 protein: CAISESGTGSYQPQHF. The CDR3 DNA sequence: TGTGCCATCAGTGAGTCAGGGACAGGGAGCTATCAGCCCCAGCATTTT.